Listed here is a single TCR beta chain. The data derive from a study of blood T cell repertoires in COVID-19. As for the study in general: Sites in the United States, Italy and Spain provided acute and convalescent COVID-19 samples. The analysed material was cDNA or gDNA that came from T cells, B-cell-depleted T cells, or PBMCs.

The CDR3 extends over 14 amino acids. Trimming stripped 4 bases from V and 2 bases from J, with 11 bases between. Looked up from germline, CDR1 is MNHEY and CDR2 is SMNVEV (reference sequence). Per the study methods: The authors estimated nucleated cell counts from reference gene primer amplification. Sequencing was performed with immunoSEQ multiplex PCR; in TCRdb, only in-frame clones are kept and a portion is missing. D and trimming were read from the DNA, whereas the V and J calls and clone size are those reported in that table. Here the sample spans 65,000 to 85,000 clones, about four fifths being singletons.

The chain uses TRBV27 and TRBJ1-2, with D unclear. The sequenced sample was peripheral blood. The TCR was taken from an elderly woman with active or convalescent COVID-19. Written as DNA, the CDR3 is TGTGCCAGCAGTTCCCTACCGATAAACTATGGCTACACCTTC. Amino acid sequence: CASSSLPINYGYTF.